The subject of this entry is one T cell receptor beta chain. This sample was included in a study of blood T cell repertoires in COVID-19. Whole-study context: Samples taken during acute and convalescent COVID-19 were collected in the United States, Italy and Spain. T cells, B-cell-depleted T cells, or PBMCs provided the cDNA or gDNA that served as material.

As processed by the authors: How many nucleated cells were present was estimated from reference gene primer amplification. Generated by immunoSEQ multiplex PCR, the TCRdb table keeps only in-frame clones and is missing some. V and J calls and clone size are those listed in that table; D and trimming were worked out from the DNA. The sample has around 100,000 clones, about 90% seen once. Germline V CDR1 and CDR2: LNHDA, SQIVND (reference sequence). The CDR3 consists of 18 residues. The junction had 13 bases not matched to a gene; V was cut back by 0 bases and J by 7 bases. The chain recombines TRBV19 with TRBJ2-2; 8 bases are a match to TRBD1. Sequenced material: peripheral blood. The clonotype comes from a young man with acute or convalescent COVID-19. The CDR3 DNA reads TGTGCCAGTAGTATAGAATCCGCGGACAGGGTGTATGGCGGGGAGCTGTTTTTT. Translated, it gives CASSIESADRVYGGELFF. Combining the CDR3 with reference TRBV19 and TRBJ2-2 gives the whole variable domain DGGITQSPKYLFRKEGQNVTLSCEQNLNHDAMYWYRQDPGQGLRLIYYSQIVNDFQKGDIAEGYSVSREKKESFPLTVTSAQKNPTAFYLCASSIESADRVYGGELFFGEGSRLTVL.